This TCR beta chain was found in a study of cytotoxic CD8 clonotypes in ibrutinib-treated CLL. Study-wide results and caveats: The study found baseline clonality above age-matched healthy donors, tracking circulating CD8+ T-cell counts. Sampling time points were not equivalent between sustained-remission and progressing patients. Private clonotypes, not public ones, expanded at ibrutinib response.

V dropped 7 bases and J dropped 7 bases, with 17 bases sitting between them. CDR3 length: 13 amino acids. The V gene's germline CDR1 is MNHEY and CDR2 SVGAGI. Method: immunoSEQ multiplex PCR; TCRdb's copy keeps in-frame clones and lacks some. Of about 330,000 clones listed, over 55% were seen once; the top ten hold 6% to 6.5%. Comment on this clone: Its antigen remains unidentified.

The specimen was PBMCs, collected after 36 months of ibrutinib treatment. The sequence was obtained from a human donor with chronic lymphocytic leukemia. The gene calls are TRBV6-5 and TRBJ2-7; possible D gene TRBD2, 6 bases. The CDR3 sequence is CASTSNGGEEQYF. In nucleotides, the CDR3 is TGTGCCAGCACCTCAAACGGAGGGGAAGAGCAGTACTTC.